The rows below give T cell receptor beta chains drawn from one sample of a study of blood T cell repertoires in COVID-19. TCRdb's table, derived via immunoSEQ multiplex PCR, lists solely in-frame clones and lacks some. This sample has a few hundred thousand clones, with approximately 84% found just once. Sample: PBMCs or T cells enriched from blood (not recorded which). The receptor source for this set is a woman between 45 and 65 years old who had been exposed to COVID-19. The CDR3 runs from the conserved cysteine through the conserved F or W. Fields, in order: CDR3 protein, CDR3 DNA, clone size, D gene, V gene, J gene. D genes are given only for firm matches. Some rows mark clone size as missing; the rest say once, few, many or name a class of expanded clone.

CDR3: CASGGGSNEQFF
DNA: TGTGCCAGCGGCGGGGGATCAAATGAGCAGTTCTTC
size: -
D: TRBD2
V: TRBV6-5
J: TRBJ2-1

CDR3: CASSIAGTGTNYGYTF
DNA: TGTGCCAGTAGTATAGCCGGGACAGGGACTAACTATGGCTACACCTTC
size: few
D: TRBD1
V: TRBV19
J: TRBJ1-2

CDR3: CASTPQGNYGYTF
DNA: TGTGCCAGCACCCCACAGGGGAACTATGGCTACACCTTC
size: -
D: TRBD1
V: TRBV12-3/TRBV12-4
J: TRBJ1-2

CDR3: CASSPGHRNSNTIYF
DNA: TGTGCCAGCAGCCCCGGCCACAGAAATTCAAACACCATATATTTT
size: medium-sized
D: -
V: TRBV5-5
J: TRBJ1-3

CDR3: CASSHGEANQPQHF
DNA: TGTGCCAGCAGCCATGGGGAGGCTAATCAGCCCCAGCATTTT
size: once
D: -
V: TRBV3-1/TRBV3-2
J: TRBJ1-5

CDR3: CASSLAHGTGVSNYGYTF
DNA: TGTGCCAGCAGCTTAGCCCATGGAACAGGGGTCTCCAACTATGGCTACACCTTC
size: -
D: TRBD1
V: TRBV11-2
J: TRBJ1-2

CDR3: CASSYRRGEVDGYTF
DNA: TGTGCCAGCAGTTATAGGCGGGGAGAAGTGGACGGCTACACCTTC
size: -
D: -
V: TRBV6-6
J: TRBJ1-2

CDR3: CASSLGTGGNEQFF
DNA: TGTGCCAGCAGCTTAGGGACAGGGGGCAATGAGCAGTTCTTC
size: -
D: TRBD1
V: TRBV13
J: TRBJ2-1

CDR3: CATSDPDRYYGYTF
DNA: TGTGCCACCAGTGACCCTGACAGGTACTATGGCTACACCTTC
size: -
D: -
V: TRBV24-1
J: TRBJ1-2

CDR3: CASSSWGQDHGYTF
DNA: TGTGCCAGCAGCTCCTGGGGACAAGACCATGGCTACACCTTC
size: -
D: -
V: TRBV7-2
J: TRBJ1-2

CDR3: CAISEQGFYGYTF
DNA: TGTGCCATCAGTGAGCAGGGGTTCTATGGCTACACCTTC
size: -
D: -
V: TRBV10-3
J: TRBJ1-2

CDR3: CASSPEGDQPQHF
DNA: TGTGCCAGCTCACCCGAAGGAGATCAGCCCCAGCATTTT
size: few
D: -
V: TRBV18
J: TRBJ1-5

CDR3: CAQGRENLNSPLHF
DNA: TGTGCACAAGGCAGGGAAAACCTTAATTCACCCCTCCACTTT
size: -
D: -
V: TRBV19
J: TRBJ1-6

CDR3: CASSKRVGDRAPYSNQPQHF
DNA: TGTGCCAGCAGCAAGCGGGTCGGGGACAGGGCACCTTATAGCAATCAGCCCCAGCATTTT
size: once
D: -
V: TRBV21-1
J: TRBJ1-5

CDR3: CASSQPRTSGEYYEQYF
DNA: TGTGCCAGCAGCCAACCGAGGACTAGCGGGGAGTACTACGAGCAGTACTTC
size: -
D: TRBD2
V: TRBV4-2
J: TRBJ2-7

CDR3: CASNDRGQGYNEQFF
DNA: TGTGCCAGCAACGATAGGGGACAGGGGTACAATGAGCAGTTCTTC
size: -
D: TRBD1
V: TRBV7-9
J: TRBJ2-1

CDR3: CASSQKGGYGYTF
DNA: TGTGCCAGCAGCCAAAAAGGAGGGTACGGCTACACCTTC
size: once
D: -
V: TRBV3-1/TRBV3-2
J: TRBJ1-2

CDR3: CASSSWGEDTEAFF
DNA: TGTGCCAGCAGTTCCTGGGGGGAGGACACTGAAGCTTTCTTT
size: -
D: -
V: TRBV6-5
J: TRBJ1-1

CDR3: CASSTPLGSSQYF
DNA: TGTGCCAGCAGTACCCCCCTAGGGAGTTCGCAGTATTTT
size: -
D: -
V: TRBV12-3/TRBV12-4
J: TRBJ2-3

CDR3: CASSQERRGGETQYF
DNA: TGCGCCAGCAGCCAAGAGAGAAGGGGTGGAGAGACCCAGTACTTC
size: -
D: -
V: TRBV4-3
J: TRBJ2-5

CDR3: CASSAGTGGQTAKNIQYF
DNA: TGCGCCAGCAGTGCTGGGACAGGGGGACAAACGGCCAAAAACATTCAGTACTTC
size: -
D: TRBD1
V: TRBV10-1
J: TRBJ2-4

CDR3: CASSREGSNTEAFF
DNA: TGCGCCAGCAGTCGGGAGGGCTCGAACACTGAAGCTTTCTTT
size: -
D: -
V: TRBV5-1
J: TRBJ1-1

CDR3: CASSHGTGIYGYTF
DNA: TGTGCCAGCAGTCACGGGACAGGCATCTATGGCTACACCTTC
size: -
D: TRBD1
V: TRBV6-6
J: TRBJ1-2

CDR3: CASRALGDTQYF
DNA: TGTGCCAGCAGGGCCCTGGGCGATACGCAGTATTTT
size: -
D: -
V: TRBV6-5
J: TRBJ2-3

CDR3: CASSWGTANTEAFF
DNA: TGTGCCAGCAGCTGGGGGACAGCCAACACTGAAGCTTTCTTT
size: few
D: TRBD1
V: TRBV5-5
J: TRBJ1-1

CDR3: CASRQGENTEAFF
DNA: TGCGCCAGCAGACAAGGGGAGAACACTGAAGCTTTCTTT
size: once
D: -
V: TRBV10-2
J: TRBJ1-1

CDR3: CASSVFGTGGTDTQYF
DNA: TGTGCCAGCAGCGTATTTGGGACAGGGGGCACAGATACGCAGTATTTT
size: few
D: TRBD1
V: TRBV9
J: TRBJ2-3

CDR3: CASSSSGTGLFGANVLTF
DNA: TGTGCCAGCAGCTCTTCCGGGACAGGGTTGTTTGGGGCCAACGTCCTGACTTTC
size: -
D: TRBD1
V: TRBV7-9
J: TRBJ2-6

CDR3: CASSTEGNYGYTF
DNA: TGTGCCAGCAGTACAGAAGGCAACTATGGCTACACCTTC
size: -
D: -
V: TRBV2
J: TRBJ1-2

CDR3: CATSRDLGRAAWELFF
DNA: TGTGCCACCAGCAGAGACCTTGGCAGGGCGGCGTGGGAGCTGTTTTTT
size: -
D: -
V: TRBV15
J: TRBJ2-2

CDR3: CASSFRVIGNTEAFF
DNA: TGTGCCAGCAGCTTCAGGGTTATAGGGAACACTGAAGCTTTCTTT
size: once
D: -
V: TRBV5-6
J: TRBJ1-1

CDR3: CAISEPLGTEAFF
DNA: TGTGCCATCAGTGAGCCCCTCGGCACTGAAGCTTTCTTT
size: -
D: -
V: TRBV10-3
J: TRBJ1-1

CDR3: CASTIGDSYGYTF
DNA: TGTGCCAGTACCATAGGGGACAGCTATGGCTACACCTTC
size: -
D: TRBD1
V: TRBV19
J: TRBJ1-2

CDR3: CASSRAETGGAYGYTF
DNA: TGTGCCAGCAGCCGGGCCGAGACAGGGGGCGCTTATGGCTACACCTTC
size: -
D: TRBD1
V: TRBV6-6
J: TRBJ1-2

CDR3: CASNGQGANTEAFF
DNA: TGTGCCAGCAATGGACAGGGGGCAAACACTGAAGCTTTCTTT
size: -
D: TRBD1
V: TRBV2
J: TRBJ1-1

CDR3: CAISDSGQGTNYGYTF
DNA: TGTGCCATCAGTGATTCCGGACAGGGGACTAACTATGGCTACACCTTC
size: -
D: TRBD1
V: TRBV10-3
J: TRBJ1-2

CDR3: CASSLDRGADTQYF
DNA: TGCGCCAGCAGCTTGGACAGGGGGGCAGATACGCAGTATTTT
size: once
D: TRBD1
V: TRBV5-1
J: TRBJ2-3

CDR3: CASMDTSKGDEQYF
DNA: TGTGCCAGTATGGACACTTCGAAAGGGGACGAGCAGTACTTC
size: -
D: -
V: TRBV19
J: TRBJ2-7

CDR3: CASSLTGTEAFF
DNA: TGTGCCAGCAGCTTGACAGGGACTGAAGCTTTCTTT
size: once
D: TRBD1
V: TRBV11-2
J: TRBJ1-1

CDR3: CASSLGREVPPAFF
DNA: TGTGCCAGCAGCTTAGGCCGGGAGGTCCCCCCAGCTTTCTTT
size: -
D: -
V: TRBV7-9
J: TRBJ1-1

CDR3: CASSTRTVTYEQYF
DNA: TGTGCCAGCAGCACCCGGACAGTAACCTACGAGCAGTACTTC
size: -
D: -
V: TRBV11-2
J: TRBJ2-7

CDR3: CASSLGTGGIQPQHF
DNA: TGTGCCAGCAGCTTGGGGACAGGGGGAATTCAGCCCCAGCATTTT
size: -
D: TRBD1
V: TRBV5-6
J: TRBJ1-5

CDR3: CASSREGENAEAFF
DNA: TGCGCCAGCAGTAGAGAAGGGGAAAACGCTGAAGCTTTCTTT
size: -
D: -
V: TRBV5-1
J: TRBJ1-1

CDR3: CASSIGSHNQPQHF
DNA: TGTGCCAGTAGTATCGGTAGTCACAATCAGCCCCAGCATTTT
size: -
D: -
V: TRBV19
J: TRBJ1-5